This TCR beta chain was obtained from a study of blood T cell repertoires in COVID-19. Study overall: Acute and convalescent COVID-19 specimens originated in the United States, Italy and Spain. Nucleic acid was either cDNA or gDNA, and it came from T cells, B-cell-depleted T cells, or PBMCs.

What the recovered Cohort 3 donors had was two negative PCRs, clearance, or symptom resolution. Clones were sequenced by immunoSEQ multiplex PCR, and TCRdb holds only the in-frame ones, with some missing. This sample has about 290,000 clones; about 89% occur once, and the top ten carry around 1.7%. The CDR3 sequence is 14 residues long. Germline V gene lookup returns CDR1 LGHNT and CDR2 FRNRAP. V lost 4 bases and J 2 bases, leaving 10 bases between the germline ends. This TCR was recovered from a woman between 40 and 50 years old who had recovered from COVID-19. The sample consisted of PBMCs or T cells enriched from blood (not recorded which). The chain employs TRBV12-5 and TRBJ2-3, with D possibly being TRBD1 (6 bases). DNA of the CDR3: TGTGCTAGTGGTTCGGACAGATACACAGATACGCAGTATTTT. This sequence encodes CASGSDRYTDTQYF.